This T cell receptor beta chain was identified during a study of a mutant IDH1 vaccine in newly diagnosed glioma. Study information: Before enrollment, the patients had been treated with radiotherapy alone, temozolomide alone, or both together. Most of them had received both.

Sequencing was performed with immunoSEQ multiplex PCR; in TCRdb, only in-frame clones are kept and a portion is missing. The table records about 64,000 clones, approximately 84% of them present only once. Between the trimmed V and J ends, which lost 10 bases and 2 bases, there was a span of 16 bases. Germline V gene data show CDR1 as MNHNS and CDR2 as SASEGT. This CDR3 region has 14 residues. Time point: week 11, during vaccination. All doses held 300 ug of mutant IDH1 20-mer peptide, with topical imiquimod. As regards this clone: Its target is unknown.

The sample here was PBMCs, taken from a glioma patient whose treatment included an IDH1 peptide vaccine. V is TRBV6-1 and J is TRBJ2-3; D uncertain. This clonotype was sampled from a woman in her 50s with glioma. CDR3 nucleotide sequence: TGTGCCATCTCACGAGCCAGTGACACAGATACGCAGTATTTT. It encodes CAISRASDTDTQYF.